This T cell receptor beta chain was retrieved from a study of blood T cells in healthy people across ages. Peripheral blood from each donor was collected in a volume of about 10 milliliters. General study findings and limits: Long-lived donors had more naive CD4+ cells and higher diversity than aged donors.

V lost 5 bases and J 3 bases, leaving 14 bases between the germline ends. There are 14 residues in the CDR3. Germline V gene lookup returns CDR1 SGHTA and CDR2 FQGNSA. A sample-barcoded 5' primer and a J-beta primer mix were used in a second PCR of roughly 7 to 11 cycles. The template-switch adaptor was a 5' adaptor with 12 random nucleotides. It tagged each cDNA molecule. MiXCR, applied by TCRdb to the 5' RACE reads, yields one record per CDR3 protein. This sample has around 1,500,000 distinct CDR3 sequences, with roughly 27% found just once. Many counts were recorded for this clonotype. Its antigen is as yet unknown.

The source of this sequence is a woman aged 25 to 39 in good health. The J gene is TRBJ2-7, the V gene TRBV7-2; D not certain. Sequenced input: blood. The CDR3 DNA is TGTGCCAGCAGCCCCCAAGGCCTCGGCTACGAGCAGTACTTC. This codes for CASSPQGLGYEQYF.